The 27 T cell receptor beta chains listed next were all sequenced from one sample in a study of post-analysis software for immune sequencing data. The TCR beta cDNA libraries contained unique molecular identifiers. TCRdb re-analysed the PCR reads in MiXCR, keeping a single row per CDR3 protein. Here the sample spans 160,000 or so distinct CDR3 sequences, 35% to 40% being singletons. Sample: blood, taken after autologous hematopoietic stem cell transplantation. The receptors come from a girl aged 5-17 years with multiple sclerosis.

The rearrangement joins TRBV9 to TRBJ2-4; no reliable D call. The CDR3 contains 14 residues. The germline V gene has CDR1 SGDLS and CDR2 YYNGEE. Trimming took off 2 bases at V and 0 bases at J, with 6 bases between the two ends. The CDR3 reads CASSVDGAKNIQYF. CDR3 nucleotide sequence: TGTGCCAGCAGCGTGGATGGAGCCAAAAACATTCAGTACTTC.

This clonotype was detected only a few times. The chain has TRBV20-1 and TRBJ2-3, with 7 bases that match TRBD1. CDR3 length: 17 amino acids. Germline trimming cut 3 bases from V and 2 bases from J; bases unmatched to any gene: 14. CDR1 DFQATT and CDR2 SNEGSKA come from the germline V gene (reference sequence). DNA of the CDR3: TGCAGTGCTAGGGGTTTACAGGGGTCGAAGATCACAGATACGCAGTATTTT. Translated, it gives CSARGLQGSKITDTQYF.

This clonotype showed up just a few times. The chain uses TRBV28 and TRBJ2-5, with 12 bases fitting TRBD2. This CDR3 is built from 16 residues. Germline assignment: CDR1 MDHEN and CDR2 SYDVKM. V was pared by 3 bases and J by 4 bases, with 6 bases of the junction left unmatched. CDR3 amino acids: CASSLLAGGPSETQYF. The CDR3 DNA reads as TGTGCCAGCAGTTTGCTAGCGGGAGGGCCGTCAGAGACCCAGTACTTC.

This clonotype appeared a few times. The V call is TRBV7-9, the J call TRBJ2-1; 10 bases are shared with TRBD2. Germline trimming cut 5 bases from V and 8 bases from J; bases unmatched to any gene: 3. CDR1 and CDR2 from the germline V gene are SEHNR and FQNEAQ (reference sequence). The CDR3 spans 13 residues. CDR3 DNA sequence: TGTGCCAGCAGCCTGAGCGGGAGGGATGAGCAGTTCTTC. Protein product: CASSLSGRDEQFF.

On this clonotype itself: Germline and junction disagree at one end, which may indicate a read error. The chain joins TRBV5-1 to TRBJ2-1, with 8 bases matching TRBD1. Germline V CDR1 and CDR2: SGHRS, YFSETQ. The CDR3 extends over 14 amino acids. CDR3 DNA: TGCGCCAGCCGCTTAGTAGGGACAGGTAATGAGCAGTTCTTC. Protein product: CASRLVGTGNEQFF.

V and J are TRBV12-3 or TRBV12-4 and TRBJ1-2; no reliable D call. Trimming removed 3 bases from V and 5 bases from J, with 13 bases in between. This CDR3 region has 14 residues. The CDR3 DNA reads as TGTGCCAGCAGTTTGTACAGCGCCGGGTATGGCTACACCTTC. Encoded protein: CASSLYSAGYGYTF.

The V gene is TRBV24-1, the J gene TRBJ2-5; 8 positions match TRBD1. Germline V CDR1 and CDR2: KGHDR, SFDVKD. The CDR3 is 16 amino acids. V lost 3 bases and J lost 5; bases outside the gene matches: 10. The CDR3 region has the DNA TGTGCCACCAGTGATGTCGGACAGGGCCTAGGGGAGACCCAGTACTTC. Translated: CATSDVGQGLGETQYF.

The V call is TRBV5-6, the J call TRBJ2-1; 7 nucleotides agree with TRBD1. Germline V lookup: CDR1 SGHDT, CDR2 YYEEEE. V trimming: 3 bases; J trimming: 0 bases; junction bases outside the gene matches: 6. This CDR3 is 16 amino acids long. The CDR3 region is CASSSTGRSSYNEQFF. CDR3 coding DNA: TGTGCCAGCAGCTCGACAGGGAGAAGCTCCTACAATGAGCAGTTCTTC. The full variable domain, in which reference TRBV5-6 and TRBJ2-1 provide the parts outside the CDR3, is DAGVTQSPTHLIKTRGQQVTLRCSPKSGHDTVSWYQQALGQGPQFIFQYYEEEERQRGNFPDRFSGHQFPNYSSELNVNALLLGDSALYLCASSSTGRSSYNEQFFGPGTRLTVL.

J is TRBJ2-1 and V is TRBV6-2 or TRBV6-3, with D unresolved. The germline V gene has CDR1 MNHEY and CDR2 SVGEGT. The V end was cut by 0 bases, the J end by 9 bases, with 6 bases between. The CDR3 spans 12 residues. This CDR3 is CASSYSIREQFF. The CDR3, as DNA: TGTGCCAGCAGTTACTCGATCCGTGAGCAGTTCTTC.

This clonotype has just a few counts. V usage is TRBV10-2 and J usage is TRBJ1-1; the D is unclear. From germline, CDR1 is WSHSY and CDR2 SAAADI. V was clipped by 0 bases and J by 4 bases, with 9 bases between them. The CDR3 runs 14 residues. The CDR3 is CASSESAARTEAFF. The DNA for the CDR3 is TGCGCCAGCAGTGAGTCTGCAGCTCGCACTGAAGCTTTCTTT.

This clonotype occurred a few times. The CDR3 protein is CSVRTGESSPLHF. CDR3 in DNA: TGCAGCGTTCGGACAGGGGAGAGCTCACCCCTCCACTTT. The chain links TRBV29-1 to TRBJ1-6; TRBD1 matches 9 bases. With 5 bases clipped from V and 10 bases from J, the junction kept 6 bases outside the gene matches. CDR3 size: 13 residues. Germline loops: CDR1 SQVTM, CDR2 ANQGSEA.

This clonotype was observed many times. One base away lies a much larger clone, so this may be a sequencing read error. This rearrangement joins TRBV5-1 to TRBJ2-5; D may be TRBD1 or TRBD2 (5 bases each). The ends were cut back, 8 bases at V and 4 bases at J, with 18 bases in the middle. Germline V gives CDR1 SGHRS, CDR2 YFSETQ. The CDR3 contains 14 residues. The CDR3 nucleotides are TGCGCCAGTTTATGGGCCCCCGGGGCAGAGACCCAGTACTTC. It translates to CASLWAPGAETQYF.

With regard to this clonotype: Its ends do not fully match the called genes, so a read error is possible. The V call is TRBV4-2, the J call TRBJ1-1, with D perhaps TRBD1 (6 bases). Germline V lookup: CDR1 LGHNA, CDR2 YNFKEQ. This CDR3 region has 22 residues. Here the CDR3 reads CASNQPIWGQETGDVMNTEAFF. CDR3 nucleotides: TGTGCCAGCAACCAACCCATATGGGGGCAAGAGACGGGGGATGTAATGAACACTGAAGCTTTCTTT.

This clonotype was observed a few times. The chain uses TRBV7-2 and TRBJ2-3; D is unclear. Germline V gives CDR1 SGHTA, CDR2 FQGNSA. V was trimmed by 2 bases and J by 2 bases, leaving 11 bases between them. The CDR3 contains 15 residues. The CDR3, as DNA: TGTGCCAGCAGCTTAAAAGTAGGTCTCACAGATACGCAGTATTTT. This gives the protein CASSLKVGLTDTQYF. Full variable domain (remainder filled in from reference TRBV7-2 and TRBJ2-3): GAGVSQSPSNKVTEKGKDVELRCDPISGHTALYWYRQSLGQGLEFLIYFQGNSAPDKSGLPSDRFSAERTGGSVSTLTIQRTQQEDSAVYLCASSLKVGLTDTQYFGPGTRLTVL.

To note about this clonotype: Being one base from a much bigger clone, this may be a read error. J is TRBJ2-7 and V is TRBV7-7; D is ambiguous. Germline V gives CDR1 SSHAT, CDR2 FNYEAQ (reference sequence). This CDR3 is built from 13 residues. The CDR3 sequence is CASSPGSPSGQYF. The CDR3 DNA reads as TGTGCTAGCAGCCCCGGATCCCCGAGTGGGCAGTACTTC. The full variable domain, completed using reference TRBV7-7 and TRBJ2-7, is GAGVSQSPRYKVTKRGQDVTLRCDPISSHATLYWYQQALGQGPEFLTYFNYEAQPDKSGLPSDRFSAERPEGSISTLTIQRTEQRDSAMYRCASSPGSPSGQYFGPGTRLTVT.

In this sample, this clonotype turned up many times. The CDR3 spells CASSLMTSGSGGEQFF. The CDR3 bases are TGCGCCAGCAGCTTGATGACTAGCGGGAGCGGAGGTGAGCAGTTCTTC. The chain has TRBV5-1 and TRBJ2-1; 12 positions match TRBD2. Germline values: CDR1 SGHRS, CDR2 YFSETQ. The J segment lost 9 bases and the V segment lost 1 base, leaving 8 bases of the junction unmatched. The length of the CDR3 is 16 residues.

The chain is built from TRBV7-2 and TRBJ2-7, with TRBD1 identical over 9 bases. The CDR3 runs to 15 residues. Losses at the gene ends were 5 bases for V and 1 base for J; bases not matched to a gene: 6. Germline loops: CDR1 SGHTA, CDR2 FQGNSA. The CDR3: CASSKDRGFSYEQYF. In DNA, the CDR3 is TGTGCCAGCAGCAAAGACAGGGGGTTTTCCTACGAGCAGTACTTC.

This chain links TRBV9 with TRBJ1-2, with a tentative D call TRBD1 (5 bases). V lost 4 bases and J lost 12, with 13 bases in between. This CDR3 is built from 11 residues. Germline assignment: CDR1 SGDLS and CDR2 YYNGEE. This chain's CDR3 is CASSSRLGHTF. The CDR3 DNA is TGTGCCAGCAGCTCCCGGCTGGGGCACACCTTC.

This clonotype was picked up a small number of times. The V call is TRBV6-5, the J call TRBJ2-5; no definite D call. CDR1 and CDR2 from the germline V gene are MNHEY and SVGAGI. V was cut by 6 bases and J by 5 bases, with 19 bases left in between. The CDR3 is 15 residues long. CDR3 loop: CASSNRASERETQYF. The CDR3 DNA is TGTGCCAGCAGCAACCGGGCCTCGGAACGTGAGACCCAGTACTTC.

The chain has TRBV29-1 and TRBJ2-4, with D perhaps matching TRBD2 (5 bases). The J call may be wrong; the DNA end is better matched by TRBJ2-7. CDR1 is SQVTM, CDR2 ANQGSEA, per germline. CDR3 size: 13 residues. This CDR3 is CSVEWGEGDEQYF. Written as DNA, the CDR3 is TGCAGCGTTGAATGGGGTGAGGGCGACGAGCAGTACTTC.

The chain links TRBV12-3 or TRBV12-4 to TRBJ2-7; D is perhaps TRBD1 (6 bases). The last part of the DNA fits TRBJ2-5 better; the J call may be wrong. The CDR3 contains 13 residues. DNA of the CDR3: TGTGCCAGCAGTTTGGCCAGGGGTGAGACCCAGTACTTC. Its protein product is CASSLARGETQYF.

The sample holds a few counts of this clonotype. The J gene is TRBJ2-1, the V gene TRBV24-1, with 12 bases aligning to TRBD2. Germline-derived CDR1 and CDR2 are KGHDR and SFDVKD. The CDR3 totals 18 residues. J was trimmed by 9 bases and V by 1 base; bases with no gene match: 12. CDR3 region: CATSDLVASGRVGGEQFF. CDR3 bases: TGTGCCACCAGTGATTTAGTCGCTAGCGGGAGGGTGGGTGGTGAGCAGTTCTTC.

In its sample, this clonotype was seen a few times. The J gene is TRBJ2-3, the V gene TRBV10-3, with a possible D match to TRBD1 (7 bases). The CDR3 runs 15 residues. Germline V gives CDR1 ENHRY, CDR2 SYGVKD. V was cut by 4 bases and J by 1 base, with 12 bases left in between. The CDR3 sequence is CAISGRDRGTDTQYF. The CDR3 region has the DNA TGTGCCATCAGTGGGCGGGACAGAGGCACAGATACGCAGTATTTT.

This clonotype was seen more than once but under ten times. The J gene is TRBJ2-1, the V gene TRBV5-1; D not certain. Germline CDR1 reads SGHRS; CDR2 reads YFSETQ. CDR3 length: 18 amino acids. V was trimmed by 2 bases and J by 0 bases, leaving 18 bases between them. The CDR3 nucleotides read TGCGCCAGCAGCTTTAGCAATATTGGGGTTAGCTCCTACAATGAGCAGTTCTTC. Protein: CASSFSNIGVSSYNEQFF.

About this clonotype itself: A read error may explain this, as a much larger clone is one base away. V usage is TRBV6-7 and J usage is TRBJ2-5, with 11 bases lining up with TRBD1. TRBV6-7 qualifies as an ORF whose function is uncertain. CDR3 size: 13 residues. V was pared by 8 bases and J by 11 bases, with 10 bases of the junction left unmatched. The CDR3 bases are TGTGCCAGCGGGACAGGGGGTGAAAATGAGCAGTACTTC. It translates to CASGTGGENEQYF.

V and J are TRBV20-1 and TRBJ1-2, with D uncertain. The germline V gene encodes CDR1 DFQATT and CDR2 SNEGSKA (reference sequence). The CDR3 runs to 16 residues. V was cut by 5 bases and J by 4 bases, with 23 bases left in between. CDR3: CSASNLASIRSYGYTF. The CDR3 DNA is TGCAGTGCTTCAAACCTGGCATCTATCCGGTCCTATGGCTACACCTTC.

This clonotype was picked up a small number of times. The genes are TRBV5-6 and TRBJ2-5, with 10 bases aligning to TRBD2. Germline values: CDR1 SGHDT, CDR2 YYEEEE. This CDR3 has 15 residues. The V segment lost 0 bases and the J segment 4 bases; nucleotides outside the gene matches: 3. This CDR3 reads CASSLEREGRETQYF. In nucleotides, the CDR3 is TGTGCCAGCAGCTTGGAGCGGGAGGGCCGAGAGACCCAGTACTTC. Complete variable domain (other parts from reference TRBV5-6 and TRBJ2-5): DAGVTQSPTHLIKTRGQQVTLRCSPKSGHDTVSWYQQALGQGPQFIFQYYEEEERQRGNFPDRFSGHQFPNYSSELNVNALLLGDSALYLCASSLEREGRETQYFGPGTRLLVL.